Here is one T cell receptor beta chain with its context. Original methodology: It was from reference gene primer amplification that nucleated cell counts were estimated. Profiled with immunoSEQ multiplex PCR; TCRdb holds only in-frame clones, not every one. V, J and clone size are those of that table, while D and trimming were read from the DNA. The sample yields about 140,000 clones, 90% seen once. The data were obtained in a study of blood T cell repertoires in COVID-19. Turning to the study itself: The cDNA or gDNA used as material had been derived from T cells, B-cell-depleted T cells, or PBMCs.

Germline CDR1 reads MNHEY; CDR2 reads SVGAGI. The CDR3 consists of 13 residues. With 6 bases removed from V and 4 bases from J, the gap between germline ends came to 12 bases. Sequenced material: peripheral blood. J is TRBJ1-2 and V is TRBV6-5; tentative D call: TRBD1 (6 bases). This clonotype was sampled from a woman older than 75 with acute or convalescent COVID-19. The CDR3 reads CASRDSGAYGYTF. Here the CDR3 DNA reads TGTGCCAGCAGGGACAGTGGGGCCTATGGCTACACCTTC.